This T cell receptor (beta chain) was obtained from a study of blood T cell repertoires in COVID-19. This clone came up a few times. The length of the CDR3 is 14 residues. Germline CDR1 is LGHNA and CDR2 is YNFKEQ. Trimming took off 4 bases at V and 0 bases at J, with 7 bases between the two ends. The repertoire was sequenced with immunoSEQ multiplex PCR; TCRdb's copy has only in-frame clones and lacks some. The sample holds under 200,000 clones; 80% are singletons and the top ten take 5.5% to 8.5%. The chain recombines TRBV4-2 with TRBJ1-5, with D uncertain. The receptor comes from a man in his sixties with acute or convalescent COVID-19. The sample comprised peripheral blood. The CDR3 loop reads CASSREDSNQPQHF. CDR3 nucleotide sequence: TGTGCCAGCAGCCGCGAAGATAGCAATCAGCCCCAGCATTTT.